The 11 T cell receptor beta chains given below trace back to one sample, sequenced in a study of Graves' ophthalmopathy and Graves' hyperthyroidism. TCR beta CDR3 regions were amplified from RNA transcripts. Investigators did first-round RT-PCR with HTBI primers, then second-round multiplex PCR. TCRdb used MiXCR to reprocess the multiplex PCR reads, holding one entry per CDR3 protein. The top ten clones hold 1.5% to 2% of a sample with almost 400,000 distinct CDR3 sequences, around 19% of them seen once. What was sequenced was peripheral blood. Receptor source: a woman younger than 35 with Graves' ophthalmopathy.

The table lists this clonotype with many counts. J is TRBJ2-7 and V is TRBV7-2; weak D call: TRBD2 (5 bases). The germline V gene encodes CDR1 SGHTA and CDR2 FQGNSA. Trimming shortened V by 5 bases and J by 3 bases, and 14 bases separated the two germline ends. This CDR3 spans 14 amino acids. CDR3 nucleotides: TGTGCCAGCAGCCCCCTCGGGAACGGCTACGAGCAGTACTTC. It specifies CASSPLGNGYEQYF. The full variable domain, with the rest looked up from reference TRBV7-2 and TRBJ2-7, is GAGVSQSPSNKVTEKGKDVELRCDPISGHTALYWYRQSLGQGLEFLIYFQGNSAPDKSGLPSDRFSAERTGGSVSTLTIQRTQQEDSAVYLCASSPLGNGYEQYFGPGTRLTVT.

This clonotype was seen ten or more times. This rearrangement joins TRBV20-1 to TRBJ2-7; D perhaps matches TRBD2 (6 bases). This CDR3 contains 15 residues. Per the germline V gene, CDR1 is DFQATT and CDR2 is SNEGSKA (reference sequence). Trimming took off 0 bases at V and 1 base at J, with 13 bases between the two ends. The CDR3 sequence is CSARDTRGVSYEQYF. The CDR3 coding sequence is TGCAGTGCTAGAGATACCCGCGGGGTATCCTACGAGCAGTACTTC.

This clonotype was seen many times. The CDR3 reads CASSLKGTGGQYF. The CDR3 DNA is TGTGCCAGCAGCTTAAAAGGAACAGGGGGCCAGTACTTC. The V call is TRBV7-8, the J call TRBJ2-4; 9 bases are shared with TRBD1. CDR1 SGHVS and CDR2 FQNEAQ come from the germline V gene. The V and J ends lost 2 bases and 13 bases, in that order; junction bases with no gene match: 6. The CDR3 is 13 residues long.

This clonotype occurred many times. This chain joins TRBV6-2 or TRBV6-3 and TRBJ2-7; 7 nucleotides align to TRBD2. CDR3 length equals 15 residues. Germline assignment: CDR1 MNHEY and CDR2 SVGEGT. Losses at the gene ends were 7 bases for V and 1 base for J; bases not matched to a gene: 10. DNA for the CDR3: TGTGCCAGCACCCCGCTAGCGGAGGGGTCCTACGAGCAGTACTTC. Amino acids: CASTPLAEGSYEQYF.

Many counts were recorded for this clonotype. The V call is TRBV25-1, the J call TRBJ1-2, with TRBD1 matching 8 bases. CDR3 length: 15 amino acids. V was pared by 3 bases and J by 6 bases, with 9 bases of the junction left unmatched. Germline V gene lookup returns CDR1 MGHDK and CDR2 SYGVNS. In DNA, the CDR3 is TGTGCCAGCAGTGACCCCCAGCGGACAGGGAATGGCTACACCTTC. Translation gives CASSDPQRTGNGYTF.

This clonotype has ten or more counts. The chain employs TRBV5-4 and TRBJ2-5, with D possibly being TRBD2 (5 bases). Deletions cut 5 bases from V and 2 bases from J, with 10 bases between. This CDR3 is 13 amino acids long. CDR1 SGHNT and CDR2 YYREEE come from the germline V gene (reference sequence). CDR3 sequence: CASRPREQETQYF. The CDR3, as DNA: TGTGCCAGCAGACCAAGGGAGCAAGAGACCCAGTACTTC.

This clonotype was recorded at least ten times. The chain carries TRBV24-1 and TRBJ2-2; tentatively, D is TRBD1 or TRBD2 (6 bases each). Germline loops: CDR1 KGHDR, CDR2 SFDVKD. The CDR3 consists of 16 residues. Trimming took off 3 bases at V and 7 bases at J, with 17 bases between the two ends. The CDR3 region is CATSDESGEDHGELFF. In DNA, the CDR3 is TGTGCCACCAGTGATGAGTCAGGGGAGGATCACGGGGAGCTGTTTTTT.

This clonotype was recorded many times. The V call is TRBV10-1, the J call TRBJ2-4; D possibly corresponds to TRBD2 (5 bases). Germline V CDR1 and CDR2: WNHNN, SYGVQD (reference sequence). This CDR3 spans 16 amino acids. The V gene lost 6 bases and the J gene lost 0 bases, with 15 bases spanning the gap. Here the CDR3 reads CASSGAGSSAKNIQYF. CDR3 sequence (DNA): TGCGCCAGCAGCGGCGCGGGCTCCTCAGCCAAAAACATTCAGTACTTC.

At least ten counts were recorded for this clonotype. The J gene is TRBJ2-7, the V gene TRBV6-2 or TRBV6-3, with D perhaps matching TRBD1 (6 bases). Germline V gene data show CDR1 as MNHEY and CDR2 as SVGEGT. V lost 2 bases, J lost 1 base, and 15 bases lay in between. The length of the CDR3 is 16 residues. CDR3 sequence: CASSYRRGQFSYEQYF. The CDR3 DNA is TGTGCCAGCAGTTACCGCAGGGGCCAATTTTCCTACGAGCAGTACTTC.

This clonotype showed up many times. CDR3 sequence (DNA): TGCAGTGCTAGAGATCCCAACTCCGGGACGAAGGAGCAGTACTTC. This codes for CSARDPNSGTKEQYF. V gene TRBV20-1 combines with J gene TRBJ2-7; either TRBD1 or TRBD2 may fit D (5 bases each). Germline-derived CDR1 and CDR2 are DFQATT and SNEGSKA (reference sequence). Trimming took 0 bases from V and 7 from J, leaving 19 bases between them. The CDR3 is made up of 15 amino acids.

In its sample, this clonotype was seen many times. This chain connects TRBV2 to TRBJ1-5; D gene unclear. Germline V gene data show CDR1 as SNHLY and CDR2 as FYNNEI. The ends were cut back, 7 bases at V and 0 bases at J, with 7 bases in the middle. This CDR3 region has 13 residues. This chain's CDR3 is CASMTDSNQPQHF. The CDR3 DNA reads TGTGCCAGCATGACTGATAGCAATCAGCCCCAGCATTTT.